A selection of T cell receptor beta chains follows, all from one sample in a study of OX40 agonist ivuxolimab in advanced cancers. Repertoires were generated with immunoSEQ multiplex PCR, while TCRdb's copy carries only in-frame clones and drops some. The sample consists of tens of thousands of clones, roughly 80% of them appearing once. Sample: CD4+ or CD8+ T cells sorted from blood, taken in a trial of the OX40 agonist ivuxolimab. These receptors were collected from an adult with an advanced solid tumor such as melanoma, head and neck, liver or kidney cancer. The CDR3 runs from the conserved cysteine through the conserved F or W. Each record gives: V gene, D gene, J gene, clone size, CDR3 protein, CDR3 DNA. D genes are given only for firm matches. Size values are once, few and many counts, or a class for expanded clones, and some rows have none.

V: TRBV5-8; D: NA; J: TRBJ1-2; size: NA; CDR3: CASSLGPPRGYTF; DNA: TGTGCCAGCAGCCTGGGACCGCCGAGGGGCTACACCTTC
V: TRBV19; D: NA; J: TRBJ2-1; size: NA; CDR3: CASSSGVVSYNEQFF; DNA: TGTGCCAGTAGTTCCGGGGTTGTATCCTACAATGAGCAGTTCTTC
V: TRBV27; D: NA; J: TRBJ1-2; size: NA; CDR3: CASSLYQSANYGYTF; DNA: TGTGCCAGCAGTTTATATCAGTCCGCTAACTATGGCTACACCTTC
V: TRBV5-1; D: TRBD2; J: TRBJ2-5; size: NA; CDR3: CASSLTSRTSGGPQETQYF; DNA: TGCGCCAGCAGCCTAACCTCCCGGACTAGCGGGGGACCACAAGAGACCCAGTACTTC
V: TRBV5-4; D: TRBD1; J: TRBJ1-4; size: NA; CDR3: CASSLGQGISLEEKLFF; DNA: TGTGCCAGCAGCCTGGGACAGGGGATTTCCCTCGAAGAAAAACTGTTTTTT
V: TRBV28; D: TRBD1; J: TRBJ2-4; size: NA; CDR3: CASSSAGQGANIQYF; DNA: TGTGCCAGCAGTTCGGCGGGGCAGGGGGCGAACATTCAGTACTTC
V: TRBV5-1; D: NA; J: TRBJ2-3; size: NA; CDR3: CASSFGSTDTQYF; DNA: TGCGCCAGCAGCTTTGGGAGCACAGATACGCAGTATTTT
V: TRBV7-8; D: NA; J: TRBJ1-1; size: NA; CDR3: CASSLLVEAFF; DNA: TGTGCCAGCAGCTTACTAGTTGAAGCTTTCTTT
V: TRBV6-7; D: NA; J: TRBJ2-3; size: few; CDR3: CASSYSTGTDTQYF; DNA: TGTGCCAGCAGTTACTCGACAGGCACAGATACGCAGTATTTT
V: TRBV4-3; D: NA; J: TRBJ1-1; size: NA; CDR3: CASSRGWDTEAFF; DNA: TGCGCCAGCAGCCGGGGCTGGGACACTGAAGCTTTCTTT
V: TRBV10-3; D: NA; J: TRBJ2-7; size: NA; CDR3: CAVAPGLQKYEQYF; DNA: TGTGCCGTTGCCCCCGGCCTCCAAAAATACGAGCAGTACTTC
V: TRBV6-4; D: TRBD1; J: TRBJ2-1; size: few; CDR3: CASMTGGARNEQFF; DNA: TGTGCCAGCATGACAGGGGGCGCTAGGAATGAGCAGTTCTTC
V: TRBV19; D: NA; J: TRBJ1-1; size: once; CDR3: CASSIMAGMGTEAFF; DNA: TGTGCCAGTAGTATAATGGCGGGGATGGGCACTGAAGCTTTCTTT
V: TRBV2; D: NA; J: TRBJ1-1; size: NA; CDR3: CASSEEGGRAEAFF; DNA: TGTGCCAGCAGTGAAGAGGGTGGGAGAGCTGAAGCTTTCTTT
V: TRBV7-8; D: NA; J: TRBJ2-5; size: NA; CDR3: CASRGAAQETQYF; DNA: TGTGCCAGCAGGGGCGCAGCGCAAGAGACCCAGTACTTC
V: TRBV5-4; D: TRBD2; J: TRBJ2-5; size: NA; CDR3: CASSPTSGSMETQYF; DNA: TGTGCCAGCAGCCCGACTAGCGGGAGTATGGAGACCCAGTACTTC
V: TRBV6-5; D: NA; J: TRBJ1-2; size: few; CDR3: CASSLGDGLRGYTF; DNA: TGTGCCAGCAGTCTTGGAGACGGACTACGTGGCTACACCTTC
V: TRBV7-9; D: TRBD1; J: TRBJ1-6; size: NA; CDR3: CASSGDSHGGNSPLHF; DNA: TGTGCCAGCAGCGGGGACAGTCACGGGGGCAATTCACCCCTCCACTTT
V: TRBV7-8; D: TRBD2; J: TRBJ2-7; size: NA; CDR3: CASSTRTSGSKDEQYF; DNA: TGTGCCAGCAGCACCCGGACTAGCGGGAGTAAGGACGAGCAGTACTTC
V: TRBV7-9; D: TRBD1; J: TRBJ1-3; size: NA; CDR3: CASSDDRGGNTIYF; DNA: TGTGCCAGCAGCGATGACAGGGGTGGAAACACCATATATTTT
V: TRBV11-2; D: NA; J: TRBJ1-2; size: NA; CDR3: CASSQKSAPDSGGYTF; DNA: TGTGCCAGCAGTCAAAAAAGTGCCCCGGATTCGGGTGGCTACACCTTC
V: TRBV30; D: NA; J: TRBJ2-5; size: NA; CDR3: CAWSVTGQETQYF; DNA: TGTGCCTGGAGTGTGACAGGCCAAGAGACCCAGTACTTC
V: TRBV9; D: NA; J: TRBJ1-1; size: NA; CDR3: CASSVVVLGGTEAFF; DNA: TGTGCCAGCAGCGTAGTGGTTTTGGGGGGCACTGAAGCTTTCTTT
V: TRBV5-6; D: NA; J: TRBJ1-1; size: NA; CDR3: CVSSFPKNTEAFF; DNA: TGTGTCAGCAGCTTTCCGAAGAACACTGAAGCTTTCTTT
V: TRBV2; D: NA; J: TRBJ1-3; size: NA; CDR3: CASTRVSGNTIYF; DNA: TGTGCCAGCACTCGGGTCTCTGGAAACACCATATATTTT
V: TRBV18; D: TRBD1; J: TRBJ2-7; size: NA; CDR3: CASSPTGGDYEQYF; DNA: TGTGCCAGCTCACCGACAGGGGGCGATTACGAGCAGTACTTC
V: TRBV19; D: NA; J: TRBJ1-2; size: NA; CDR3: CACQPTRSTYGYTF; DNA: TGTGCCTGTCAACCGACGAGGAGTACCTATGGCTACACCTTC
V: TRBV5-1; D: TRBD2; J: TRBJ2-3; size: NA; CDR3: CASSLGSSGSSTQYF; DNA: TGCGCCAGCAGCTTGGGGTCTAGCGGTTCAAGTACGCAGTATTTT
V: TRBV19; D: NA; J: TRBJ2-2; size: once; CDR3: CASSISGRDGELFF; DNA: TGTGCCAGTAGTATATCCGGTCGGGACGGGGAGCTGTTTTTT
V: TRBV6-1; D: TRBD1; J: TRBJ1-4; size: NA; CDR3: CASTDRGVNEKLFF; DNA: TGTGCCAGCACCGACAGGGGGGTTAATGAAAAACTGTTTTTT
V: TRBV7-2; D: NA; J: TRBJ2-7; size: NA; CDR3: CASSPTGVIRGARENEQYF; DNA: TGTGCCAGCAGCCCAACGGGTGTGATACGGGGGGCCAGGGAGAACGAGCAGTACTTC
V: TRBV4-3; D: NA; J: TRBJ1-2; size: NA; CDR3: CASSQEVWDPNYGYTF; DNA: TGCGCCAGCAGCCAAGAGGTATGGGATCCCAACTATGGCTACACCTTC
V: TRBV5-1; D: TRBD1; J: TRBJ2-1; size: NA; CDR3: CASSSGTGGNEQFF; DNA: TGCGCCAGCAGCTCAGGGACAGGGGGCAATGAGCAGTTCTTC
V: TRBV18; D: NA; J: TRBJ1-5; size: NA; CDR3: CASSPRNLGARDQPQHF; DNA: TGTGCCAGCTCACCACGAAATTTGGGGGCGCGAGATCAGCCCCAGCATTTT
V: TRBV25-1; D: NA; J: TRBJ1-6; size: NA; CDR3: CASSESRGGNSPLHF; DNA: TGTGCCAGCAGTGAATCGCGAGGGGGTAATTCACCCCTCCACTTT